This TCR beta chain was retrieved from a study of cytomegalovirus exposure and HLA in healthy donors. Overall study: Of about 400 genotyped donors, 65% to 85% clustered with self-reported Caucasian donors. General study findings and limits: Some V segments (TRBV6-2 and TRBV6-3 among them) were excluded as indistinguishable.

The PCR made use of 60 Vbeta and 13 Jbeta primers. Assay used: immunoSEQ multiplex PCR; TCRdb lists only in-frame clones, some missing. The repertoire holds 150,000 to 180,000 clones, with about 84% as singletons. The CDR3 consists of 12 residues. Germline V lookup: CDR1 MNHNS, CDR2 SASEGT. V gave up 6 bases and J gave up 6 bases, with 12 bases separating them. About this clone itself: Its antigen is unknown.

The source is a woman aged 40 to 55 in good health and CMV-seropositive. The rearrangement joins TRBV6-1 to TRBJ2-7; TRBD2 might be the D (6 bases). Sequencing was performed on PBMCs. The CDR3 region is CASSGSFLEQYF. CDR3 bases: TGTGCCAGCAGCGGGAGCTTTCTCGAGCAGTACTTC.